Listed below are T cell receptor beta chains from one sample, sequenced in a study of T cells after yellow fever vaccination. TCRdb fed the 5' RACE reads into MiXCR, producing one record per CDR3 protein. The table lists under 550,000 distinct CDR3 sequences, about a fifth of them singletons. Here the sequenced sample was PBMCs, taken less than 25 days after the first yellow fever vaccination. The origin of the receptors is a man between 18 and 35 years old who received the YFV17D yellow fever vaccine. Each CDR3 is given with its conserved first and last residue. A D gene is named only where the DNA matches it firmly. A clone size is listed for some rows: how often the clone was seen (once, few, many), or a class if it is expanded.

j_call	v_call	clone_size	d_call	cdr3_aa	cdr3_nt
TRBJ1-2	TRBV12-3/TRBV12-4	-	-	CASRVAAFEGSETF	TGTGCCAGCAGAGTTGCCGCATTTGAGGGATCGGAAACCTTC
TRBJ2-3	TRBV7-2	few	-	CASSYLLVDTQYF	TGTGCCAGCAGCTATCTACTAGTTGATACGCAGTATTTT
TRBJ2-5	TRBV3-1	-	TRBD1	CASSQPTGDETQYF	TGTGCCAGCAGCCAACCGACAGGGGATGAGACCCAGTACTTC
TRBJ1-2	TRBV9	-	-	CASSPRGSNYGYTF	TGTGCCAGCAGCCCTCGGGGTTCTAACTATGGCTACACCTTC
TRBJ1-1	TRBV25-1	many	-	CASSESGSGDSTGAFF	TGTGCCAGCAGTGAATCAGGGTCAGGGGACTCAACGGGAGCTTTCTTT
TRBJ1-1	TRBV6-2/TRBV6-3	-	-	CASRTDVEAFF	TGTGCCAGCAGGACGGATGTTGAAGCTTTCTTT
TRBJ1-4	TRBV28	many	-	CASSLVGATNEKLFF	TGTGCCAGCAGTTTAGTAGGTGCAACTAATGAAAAACTGTTTTTT
TRBJ1-1	TRBV9	-	-	CASSVEEGNTEAFF	TGTGCCAGCAGCGTAGAGGAGGGGAACACTGAAGCTTTCTTT
TRBJ1-5	TRBV7-2	-	-	CASSFIGNSNQPQHF	TGTGCCAGCAGCTTTATCGGTAATAGCAATCAGCCCCAGCATTTT
TRBJ2-7	TRBV18	-	-	CASSPPFNYEQYF	TGTGCCAGCTCACCACCGTTTAACTACGAGCAGTACTTC
TRBJ2-2	TRBV12-3/TRBV12-4	-	TRBD1	CAFAPRTGYTGELFF	TGTGCCTTCGCCCCCAGGACAGGGTACACCGGGGAGCTGTTTTTT
TRBJ1-2	TRBV20-1	-	TRBD1	CSADRVWDNYGYTF	TGCAGTGCTGACAGGGTTTGGGATAACTATGGCTACACCTTC
TRBJ2-2	TRBV20-1	-	-	CSAFPRGSNTGELFF	TGCAGTGCTTTTCCCAGGGGCTCGAACACCGGGGAGCTGTTTTTT
TRBJ2-1	TRBV15	-	-	CATSSTLVSPQFF	TGTGCCACCAGCAGTACCCTCGTGAGTCCACAGTTCTTC
TRBJ2-4	TRBV20-1	-	-	CSAQDPPVVKNIQYF	TGCAGTGCCCAGGACCCCCCTGTGGTCAAAAACATTCAGTACTTC
TRBJ2-2	TRBV5-1	-	TRBD1	CASSLGTGSGELFF	TGCGCCAGCAGCTTGGGGACAGGCTCCGGGGAGCTGTTTTTT
TRBJ1-1	TRBV4-1	-	-	CASSQDESVAAFF	TGCGCCAGCAGCCAAGATGAGTCGGTCGCGGCTTTCTTT
TRBJ1-5	TRBV3-1	many	TRBD1	CASSQDLQGAQHF	TGTGCCAGCAGCCAAGATCTCCAGGGGGCCCAGCATTTT
TRBJ1-1	TRBV9	-	-	CASRGGGGGGTEAFF	TGTGCCAGCCGGGGAGGGGGGGGCGGTGGTACTGAAGCTTTCTTT
TRBJ1-1	TRBV7-9	few	-	CASSLVGAEAFF	TGTGCCAGCAGTTTAGTAGGGGCTGAAGCTTTCTTT
TRBJ2-5	TRBV7-2	few	-	CASSSGLATEETQYF	TGTGCCAGCAGCTCAGGGCTAGCCACCGAAGAGACCCAGTACTTC
TRBJ2-1	TRBV5-1	-	TRBD2	CASSLSGLAGEGVNEQFF	TGCGCCAGCAGCCTCTCCGGACTAGCGGGGGAGGGTGTTAATGAGCAGTTCTTC
TRBJ1-4	TRBV12-3/TRBV12-4	-	-	CASSNQGPNEKLFF	TGTGCCAGCAGTAATCAGGGCCCCAATGAAAAACTGTTTTTT
TRBJ2-3	TRBV6-5	many	-	CASSQTDTQYF	TGTGCCAGCAGCCAAACAGATACGCAGTATTTT
TRBJ2-2	TRBV5-1	many	-	CASSRPGELFF	TGCGCCAGCAGCCGGCCCGGGGAGCTGTTTTTT
TRBJ1-3	TRBV28	few	-	CASSASGWAGNTIYF	TGTGCCAGCAGTGCCTCAGGGTGGGCAGGAAACACCATATATTTT
TRBJ2-3	TRBV5-1	few	TRBD2	CASRSSGGTDTQYF	TGCGCCAGCCGAAGTTCGGGGGGGACAGATACGCAGTATTTT
TRBJ2-1	TRBV4-3	-	-	CASSQGWRGTNEQFF	TGCGCCAGCAGCCAAGGCTGGCGGGGGACAAATGAGCAGTTCTTC
TRBJ2-5	TRBV5-1	-	TRBD1	CASAPGTGGETQYF	TGCGCCAGCGCCCCCGGGACAGGAGGAGAGACCCAGTACTTC
TRBJ2-6	TRBV6-2/TRBV6-3	-	-	CASSPVSGANVLTF	TGTGCCAGCAGCCCAGTTTCTGGGGCCAACGTCCTGACTTTC
TRBJ2-3	TRBV27	-	TRBD2	CASSFAGGAADTQYF	TGTGCCAGCAGTTTTGCGGGGGGGGCGGCAGATACGCAGTATTTT
TRBJ2-7	TRBV2	once	-	CASSEQGPYYEQYF	TGTGCCAGCAGTGAACAGGGCCCCTACTACGAGCAGTACTTC
TRBJ1-4	TRBV12-3/TRBV12-4	few	-	CASSFVPNEKLFF	TGTGCCAGCAGTTTTGTCCCTAATGAAAAACTGTTTTTT
TRBJ2-5	TRBV30	-	TRBD2	CASRDGRVRETQYF	TGTGCCAGCAGGGACGGGAGGGTGCGAGAGACCCAGTACTTC
TRBJ2-5	TRBV7-2	-	TRBD1	CASRPSGGRRETQYF	TGTGCCAGCAGACCGTCAGGGGGCAGGAGGGAGACCCAGTACTTC
TRBJ2-2	TRBV3-1	-	TRBD2	CASTTSGAGELFF	TGTGCCAGCACGACTAGCGGGGCAGGGGAGCTGTTTTTT
TRBJ1-2	TRBV7-2	few	-	CASSLPGRTYGYTF	TGTGCCAGCAGCTTGCCAGGACGGACCTATGGCTACACCTTC
TRBJ2-2	TRBV9	few	-	CASSVSAQSNTGELFF	TGTGCCAGCAGCGTTTCGGCCCAGTCGAACACCGGGGAGCTGTTTTTT
TRBJ1-1	TRBV7-2	-	-	CASSLDLGVKAFF	TGTGCCAGCAGCTTAGATTTAGGGGTCAAAGCTTTCTTT
TRBJ2-5	TRBV2	few	-	CASSVDNQETQYF	TGTGCCAGCAGTGTAGATAACCAAGAGACCCAGTACTTC
TRBJ1-6	TRBV5-1	-	TRBD1	CASSEGQGAAPLHF	TGCGCCAGCAGCGAGGGACAGGGGGCGGCACCCCTCCACTTT
TRBJ2-6	TRBV3-1	-	-	CASSHFARGASGANVLTF	TGTGCCAGCAGCCATTTTGCCAGGGGAGCCTCTGGGGCCAACGTCCTGACTTTC
TRBJ2-1	TRBV7-2	few	-	CASSLRPPNEQFF	TGTGCCAGCAGCTTAAGGCCACCCAATGAGCAGTTCTTC
TRBJ2-5	TRBV7-2	few	TRBD1	CASSYPGTVQETQYF	TGTGCCAGCAGCTATCCTGGGACAGTTCAAGAGACCCAGTACTTC
TRBJ1-5	TRBV7-2	few	TRBD1	CASTIDRGGYGPQHF	TGTGCCAGCACCATTGACAGGGGGGGTTATGGCCCCCAGCATTTT
TRBJ2-2	TRBV18	-	-	CASSDRQDFGELFF	TGTGCCAGCTCGGACAGACAGGATTTCGGGGAGCTGTTTTTT
TRBJ2-7	TRBV11-3	-	-	CASRDYEQYF	TGTGCCAGCAGGGACTACGAGCAGTACTTC
TRBJ2-3	TRBV3-1	few	-	CASSSASPDTQYF	TGTGCCAGCAGCTCTGCTTCGCCGGATACGCAGTATTTT
TRBJ2-1	TRBV12-3/TRBV12-4	many	-	CASSFINEQFF	TGTGCCAGCAGCTTCATAAATGAGCAGTTCTTC
TRBJ1-1	TRBV6-1	few	-	CASSPRGRASTEAFF	TGTGCCAGCAGTCCACGGGGCAGGGCGAGCACTGAAGCTTTCTTT
TRBJ2-1	TRBV6-5	-	TRBD2	CASSTSVGEQFF	TGTGCCAGCAGTACTAGCGTCGGTGAGCAGTTCTTC
TRBJ2-1	TRBV27	few	-	CASSFWSGSYNEQFF	TGTGCCAGCAGTTTTTGGTCCGGGAGCTACAATGAGCAGTTCTTC
TRBJ2-5	TRBV18	-	-	CASSPAGPLETQYF	TGTGCCAGCTCACCGGCGGGGCCCCTGGAGACCCAGTACTTC
TRBJ1-1	TRBV5-1	-	TRBD1	CASSPLPTGDLNTEAFF	TGCGCCAGCAGCCCCCTACCGACAGGGGATTTGAACACTGAAGCTTTCTTT